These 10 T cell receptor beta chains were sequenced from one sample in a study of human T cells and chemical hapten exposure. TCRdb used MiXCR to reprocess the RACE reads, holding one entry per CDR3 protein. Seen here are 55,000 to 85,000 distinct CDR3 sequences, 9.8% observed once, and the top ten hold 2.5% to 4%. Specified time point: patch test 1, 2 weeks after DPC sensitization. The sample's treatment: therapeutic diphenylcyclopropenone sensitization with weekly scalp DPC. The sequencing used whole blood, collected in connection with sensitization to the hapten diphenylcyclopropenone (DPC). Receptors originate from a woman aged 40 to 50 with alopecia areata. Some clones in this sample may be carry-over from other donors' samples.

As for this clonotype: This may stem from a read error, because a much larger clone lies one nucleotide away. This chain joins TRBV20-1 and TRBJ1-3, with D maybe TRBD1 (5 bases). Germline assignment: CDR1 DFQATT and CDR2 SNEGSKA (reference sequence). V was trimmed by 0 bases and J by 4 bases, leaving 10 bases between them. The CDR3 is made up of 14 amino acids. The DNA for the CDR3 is TGCAGTGCTAGAGATCGAGGGGTCGGAAACACCATATATTTT. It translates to CSARDRGVGNTIYF.

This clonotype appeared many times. The CDR3 bases are TGTGCCAGCAGTCCCGCAGGGGCCCTAAGGGGCACTGAAGCTTTCTTT. It is translated as CASSPAGALRGTEAFF. The J gene is TRBJ1-1, the V gene TRBV28, with D tentatively TRBD1 (6 bases). The ends were cut back, 5 bases at V and 4 bases at J, with 20 bases in the middle. This CDR3 comprises 16 residues. The germline V gene has CDR1 MDHEN and CDR2 SYDVKM.

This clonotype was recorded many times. As DNA, the CDR3 is TGCGCCAGCAGCTTGGAGGGACGGAGCTCTGGGGCCAACGTCCTGACTTTC. The encoded protein is CASSLEGRSSGANVLTF. The V call is TRBV5-1, the J call TRBJ2-6, with D perhaps given as TRBD1 or TRBD2 (5 bases each). The germline gives CDR1 SGHRS, CDR2 YFSETQ. V lost 0 bases to trimming and J lost 0 bases, with 10 bases between them. The CDR3 is made up of 17 amino acids. The full variable domain, its missing parts supplied by reference TRBV5-1 and TRBJ2-6, is KAGVTQTPRYLIKTRGQQVTLSCSPISGHRSVSWYQQTPGQGLQFLFEYFSETQRNKGNFPGRFSGRQFSNSRSEMNVSTLELGDSALYLCASSLEGRSSGANVLTFGAGSRLTVL.

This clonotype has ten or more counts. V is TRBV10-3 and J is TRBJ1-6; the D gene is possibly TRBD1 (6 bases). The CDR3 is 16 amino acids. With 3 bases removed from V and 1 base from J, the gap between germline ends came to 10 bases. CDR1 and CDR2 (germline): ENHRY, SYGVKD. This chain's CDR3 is CAISDRQGSYNSPLHF. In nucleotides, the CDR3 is TGTGCCATCAGTGATAGGCAGGGGTCCTATAATTCACCCCTCCACTTT.

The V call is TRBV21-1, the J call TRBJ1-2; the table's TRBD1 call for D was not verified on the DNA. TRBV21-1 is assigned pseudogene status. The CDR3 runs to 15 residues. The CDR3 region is CASSRGGQGTYGYTF. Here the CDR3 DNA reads TGTGCCAGCAGCAGAGGGGGACAGGGGACCTATGGCTACACCTTC.

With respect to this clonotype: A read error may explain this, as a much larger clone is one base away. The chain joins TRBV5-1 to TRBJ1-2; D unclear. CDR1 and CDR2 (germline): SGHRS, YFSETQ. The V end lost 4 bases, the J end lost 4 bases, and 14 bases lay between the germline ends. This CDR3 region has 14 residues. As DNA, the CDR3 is TGCGCCAGCAGCACATGGGGAAGCATCTATGGCTACACCTTC. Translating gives CASSTWGSIYGYTF.

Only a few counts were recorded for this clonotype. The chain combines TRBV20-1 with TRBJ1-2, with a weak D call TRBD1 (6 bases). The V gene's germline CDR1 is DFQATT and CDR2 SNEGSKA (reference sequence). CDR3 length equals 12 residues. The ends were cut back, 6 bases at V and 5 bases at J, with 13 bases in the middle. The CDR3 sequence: CSAPGTPYGYTF. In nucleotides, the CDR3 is TGCAGTGCCCCCGGGACACCTTATGGCTACACCTTC.

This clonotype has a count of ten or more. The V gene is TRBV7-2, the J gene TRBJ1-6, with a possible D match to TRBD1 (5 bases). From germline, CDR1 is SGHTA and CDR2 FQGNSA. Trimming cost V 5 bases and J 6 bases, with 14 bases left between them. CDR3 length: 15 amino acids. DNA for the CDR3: TGTGCCAGCAGCCTCAAAGGGGACGGTAATTCACCCCTCCACTTT. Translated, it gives CASSLKGDGNSPLHF.

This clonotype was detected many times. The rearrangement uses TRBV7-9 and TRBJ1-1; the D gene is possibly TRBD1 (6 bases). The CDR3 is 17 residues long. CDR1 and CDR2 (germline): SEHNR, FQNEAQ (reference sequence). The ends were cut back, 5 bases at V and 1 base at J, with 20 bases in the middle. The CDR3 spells CASSRSTGRMANTEAFF. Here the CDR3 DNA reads TGTGCCAGCAGCCGCTCTACAGGGAGGATGGCGAACACTGAAGCTTTCTTT.

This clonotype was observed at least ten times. CDR3 in amino acids: CASSVQANTEAFF. CDR3 DNA sequence: TGTGCCAGCAGTGTCCAGGCGAACACTGAAGCTTTCTTT. The V and J genes are TRBV2 and TRBJ1-1; no clear D. The CDR3 sequence is 13 residues long. The germline CDR1 and CDR2 sequences are SNHLY and FYNNEI. Deletions cut 4 bases from V and 1 base from J, with 7 bases between.